These 4 T cell receptor beta chains were sequenced from one sample in a study of cytomegalovirus exposure and HLA in healthy donors. 60 Vbeta and 13 Jbeta primers were used in PCR. Some clones are missing from TCRdb's copy, which holds only in-frame ones; the method was immunoSEQ multiplex PCR. The table shows fewer than 150,000 clones, with about 80% occurring only once. The sample consisted of PBMCs. The receptor set was obtained from a female donor in good health and CMV-seropositive.

The rearrangement links TRBV19 to TRBJ2-1; TRBD1 agrees at 9 bases. The germline V gene encodes CDR1 LNHDA and CDR2 SQIVND (reference sequence). Losses at the gene ends were 4 bases for V and 7 bases for J; bases not matched to a gene: 8. This CDR3 is 15 amino acids long. Here the CDR3 reads CASSKWTGEGNEQFF. CDR3 DNA: TGTGCCAGTAGTAAGTGGACAGGGGAGGGAAATGAGCAGTTCTTC.

The CDR3 DNA reads TGTGCCTGGAGCCAAGACAGGTCGGGAAATGAAAAACTGTTTTTT. Translated, it gives CAWSQDRSGNEKLFF. The genes are TRBV30 and TRBJ1-4; D might be TRBD1 (6 bases). The germline V gene encodes CDR1 GTSNPN and CDR2 SVGIG (reference sequence). The CDR3 extends over 15 amino acids. V dropped 3 bases and J dropped 5 bases, with 16 bases sitting between them.

The CDR3 sequence: CASSYSGYGYTF. The CDR3 DNA reads as TGTGCCAGCAGTTACTCCGGCTATGGCTACACCTTC. The chain is built from TRBV6-5 and TRBJ1-2; D gene uncertain. Germline V gives CDR1 MNHEY, CDR2 SVGAGI. CDR3 length: 12 amino acids. Between the trimmed V and J ends, which lost 0 bases and 4 bases, there was a span of 3 bases.

The chain is built from TRBV4-3 and TRBJ2-6; D is uncertain. The germline V gene has CDR1 LGHNA and CDR2 YSLEER. The CDR3 totals 15 residues. V shed 4 bases and J shed 0 bases, with 7 bases lying between them. The CDR3 DNA sequence: TGCGCCAGCAGCCTTCTCTCCTCTGGGGCCAACGTCCTGACTTTC. This encodes CASSLLSSGANVLTF.